The clone carrying this T cell receptor beta chain appeared once. These data come from a study of blood T cell repertoires in COVID-19. TCRdb keeps only in-frame clones here, not all; method: immunoSEQ multiplex PCR. The sample shows nearly 200,000 clones, 80% to 90% of them seen only once. The source is a woman aged 18 to 35 who had recovered from COVID-19. Sequencing was carried out using PBMCs or T cells enriched from blood (not recorded which).

CDR3 region: CAWSVGAYEQYF. CDR3 sequence (DNA): TGTGCCTGGAGTGTGGGAGCCTACGAGCAGTACTTC. The V and J genes are TRBV30 and TRBJ2-7; D may be TRBD2 (5 bases). This CDR3 is 12 amino acids long. Germline CDR1 reads GTSNPN; CDR2 reads SVGIG (reference sequence). Trimming took off 0 bases at V and 2 bases at J, with 5 bases between the two ends.